The 3 T cell receptor beta chains given below trace back to one sample, sequenced in a study of cytotoxic CD8 clonotypes in ibrutinib-treated CLL. Produced via immunoSEQ multiplex PCR; TCRdb's table is partial and in-frame only. The table has about 60,000 clones, approximately 52% seen once. The source was PBMCs, collected after 24 months of ibrutinib treatment. Receptors originate from a human donor with chronic lymphocytic leukemia.

This clone is termed medium-sized. The V gene is TRBV5-8, the J gene TRBJ1-2; tentative D call: TRBD1 (6 bases). CDR3 length equals 15 residues. Germline V gene lookup returns CDR1 SGHTS and CDR2 YDEGEE. V was cut by 2 bases and J by 3 bases, with 14 bases left in between. This chain's CDR3 is CASSFGQGPYYGYTF. The CDR3 DNA sequence: TGTGCCAGCAGCTTCGGGCAGGGGCCTTACTATGGCTACACCTTC.

The V gene is TRBV2, the J gene TRBJ1-2; D gene ambiguous. With 5 bases removed from V and 8 bases from J, the gap between germline ends came to 18 bases. The CDR3 length is 14 residues. Per germline, CDR1 SNHLY and CDR2 FYNNEI. Here the CDR3 reads CASSYLPLGSGYTF. CDR3 DNA sequence: TGTGCCAGCAGTTACCTCCCATTGGGTTCCGGCTACACCTTC.

The CDR3 DNA reads as TGTGCAAGTCGCACCAGGGACCGGGGGGAGGAGACTGAAGCTTTCTTT. Its translation: CASRTRDRGEETEAFF. The rearrangement uses TRBV12-2 and TRBJ1-1. TRBV12-2 is classified as a pseudogene. The CDR3 consists of 16 residues.